This T cell receptor (beta chain) was observed in a study of T cells after yellow fever vaccination. The study's findings and limits: A small share of clonotypes appeared in both CD4 and CD8 compartments. Most primary-vaccination clones reappeared after the booster (about 95% CD4, approximately 88% CD8). The study noted that FACS-sorted repertoires could contain abundant clonotypes contaminating from the bulk population.

As concerns this clonotype: What it recognizes is unknown.

Template-switching 5'RACE yielded the TCR cDNA; a universal primer site and UMIs were added in the process. TCRdb redid the calling of the 5' RACE reads with MiXCR, one entry per CDR3 protein. The sample includes 240,000 or so distinct CDR3 sequences, 6.9% seen only once; the top ten take about 0.9%. The V gene end was trimmed by 6 bases and the J gene end by 6 bases; junction bases not matched to a gene: 7. This CDR3 spans 13 amino acids. V is TRBV12-3 or TRBV12-4 and J is TRBJ2-7; TRBD2 aligns across 8 bases. Sequencing used CD4+ T cells sorted from PBMCs, obtained 15 days after the yellow fever booster vaccination. This clonotype was obtained from a man in his thirties or forties who received the YFV17D yellow fever vaccine. DNA for the CDR3: TGTGCCAGCAGGATAGCGGGACTGGGCGAGCAGTACTTC. This sequence encodes CASRIAGLGEQYF.